These 8 T cell receptor beta chains originate from one sample sequenced in a study of monozygotic twins with inflammatory bowel disease. Each CDR3 protein gets one entry in TCRdb, which reprocessed the 5' RACE reads and gives no DNA. Listed are fewer than 200,000 distinct CDR3 sequences; around 2.4% falls within the top ten. The sample taken for sequencing was blood. These receptors were obtained from a human donor with ulcerative colitis or Crohn's disease, or a healthy co-twin of an affected twin (not recorded which).

The V call is TRBV5-1, the J call TRBJ2-1; TCRdb proposes TRBD1, but this gene call is untestable without DNA. Germline V gene data show CDR1 as SGHRS and CDR2 as YFSETQ. This CDR3 has 16 residues. The CDR3 here is CASSGLPGTVYNEQFF.

The chain recombines TRBV5-1 with TRBJ2-1; no DNA is available, so the TRBD2 call from TCRdb remains unchecked. This CDR3 contains 15 residues. Germline V gene lookup returns CDR1 SGHRS and CDR2 YFSETQ. The CDR3 reads CASSLVAGAVDEQFF.

The CDR3 sequence: CASSISTLAPGANYGYTF. This chain links TRBV19 with TRBJ1-2. The CDR3 contains 18 residues. Germline assignment: CDR1 LNHDA and CDR2 SQIVND (reference sequence).

This chain uses TRBV4-2 with TRBJ2-1; TCRdb's assignment of TRBD1 cannot be checked, as there is no DNA. CDR3 length: 19 residues. Germline assignment: CDR1 LGHNA and CDR2 YNFKEQ. The chain's CDR3 is CASSQGTGGETASYNEQFF.

The CDR3 spells CASSLEVGNTGELFF. This chain joins TRBV5-1 and TRBJ2-2. The CDR3 length is 15 residues. Per the germline V gene, CDR1 is SGHRS and CDR2 is YFSETQ. The full variable domain, rest sourced from reference TRBV5-1 and TRBJ2-2, is KAGVTQTPRYLIKTRGQQVTLSCSPISGHRSVSWYQQTPGQGLQFLFEYFSETQRNKGNFPGRFSGRQFSNSRSEMNVSTLELGDSALYLCASSLEVGNTGELFFGEGSRLTVL.

V and J are TRBV9 and TRBJ1-2; no DNA is available, so the TRBD1 call from TCRdb remains unchecked. This CDR3 has 14 amino acids. In germline, CDR1 is SGDLS, CDR2 YYNGEE. Here the CDR3 reads CASSPGTGPYGYTF.

This rearrangement joins TRBV6-5 to TRBJ2-1. CDR3 size: 12 residues. Germline CDR1 MNHEY, CDR2 SVGAGI. The CDR3 reads CASSRSYNEQFF.

CDR3 region: CSARGGVANQETQYF. This rearrangement joins TRBV20-1 to TRBJ2-5. This CDR3 spans 15 amino acids. The V gene's germline CDR1 is DFQATT and CDR2 SNEGSKA (reference sequence).